The 14 T cell receptor beta chains presented below share a single source sample, sequenced in a study of cytomegalovirus exposure and HLA in healthy donors. The assay was immunoSEQ multiplex PCR, and TCRdb's table has in-frame clones only and misses some. The sample lists 100,000 to 120,000 clones, more than 75% occurring once. Input material: PBMCs. The receptors here all came from a woman in her twenties or thirties in good health and CMV-seropositive.

The rearrangement links TRBV5-1 to TRBJ2-7; weak D call: TRBD1 (5 bases). This CDR3 contains 14 residues. Germline CDR1 is SGHRS and CDR2 is YFSETQ. Trimming left V 0 bases short and J 3 bases short, with 10 bases between. CDR3 region: CASSLGQKGYEQYF. For the CDR3, the DNA is TGCGCCAGCAGCTTGGGACAGAAAGGCTACGAGCAGTACTTC.

This clone was detected once. J is TRBJ1-1 and V is TRBV28; D not resolved. V was cut by 2 bases and J by 2 bases, with 3 bases left in between. Germline CDR1 is MDHEN and CDR2 is SYDVKM. The CDR3 spans 12 residues. CDR3 sequence reads: CASSLLNTEAFF. DNA of the CDR3: TGTGCCAGCAGTTTACTTAACACTGAAGCTTTCTTT.

V and J are TRBV5-4 and TRBJ1-2; possibly TRBD1 for D (6 bases). Germline loops: CDR1 SGHNT, CDR2 YYREEE (reference sequence). Between the trimmed V and J ends, which lost 0 bases and 10 bases, there was a span of 16 bases. The CDR3 has 14 residues. CDR3 sequence reads: CASSLGRGPVDYTF. Here the CDR3 DNA reads TGTGCCAGCAGCTTGGGCAGGGGACCGGTCGACTACACCTTC.

V and J are TRBV28 and TRBJ2-7, with TRBD2 matching 8 bases. Germline V gene data show CDR1 as MDHEN and CDR2 as SYDVKM. The CDR3 totals 15 residues. V gave up 6 bases and J gave up 5 bases; unmatched junction bases: 12. The CDR3: CASRGREGLFDEQYF. DNA for the CDR3: TGTGCCAGCAGGGGACGGGAGGGCCTTTTCGACGAGCAGTACTTC.

This sequence joins TRBV5-6 and TRBJ2-1; D is uncertain. CDR1 and CDR2 from the germline V gene are SGHDT and YYEEEE. Trimming stripped 4 bases from V and 11 bases from J, with 10 bases between. The CDR3 extends over 11 amino acids. CDR3 residues: CASSVLGKQFF. The DNA of the CDR3 is TGTGCCAGCAGCGTCCTAGGAAAGCAGTTCTTC.

This sequence joins TRBV7-2 and TRBJ2-7; TRBD1 agrees at 8 bases. The ends lost 5 bases at V and 4 bases at J; junction bases unmatched: 10. Germline V gene data show CDR1 as SGHTA and CDR2 as FQGNSA. The CDR3 is made up of 15 amino acids. CDR3 bases: TGTGCCAGCAGCCCCTGGCAGGGGGCGTGGTACGAGCAGTACTTC. The encoded protein is CASSPWQGAWYEQYF.

V is TRBV2 and J is TRBJ1-1, with 8 bases fitting TRBD1. The CDR3 is 14 residues long. V shed 7 bases and J 5 bases; nucleotides not matched to a gene: 9. Germline V gene sequence: CDR1 SNHLY, CDR2 FYNNEI. This CDR3 is CASTETGVGTEAFF. The CDR3 DNA is TGTGCCAGCACCGAGACAGGGGTTGGTACTGAAGCTTTCTTT.

The V call is TRBV5-4, the J call TRBJ2-1, with 8 bases matching TRBD2. Germline CDR1 SGHNT, CDR2 YYREEE (reference sequence). J gave up 4 bases and V 2 bases, and 2 bases lay outside the gene matches. The CDR3 spans 14 residues. The chain's CDR3 is CASSLGTSYNEQFF. CDR3 in DNA: TGTGCCAGCAGCTTAGGGACTAGTTACAATGAGCAGTTCTTC.

This chain joins TRBV27 and TRBJ2-3, with TRBD1 matching over 10 bases. The CDR3 is 13 amino acids. In germline, CDR1 is MNHEY, CDR2 SMNVEV (reference sequence). Germline trimming cut 5 bases from V and 6 bases from J; bases unmatched to any gene: 2. The DNA of the CDR3 is TGTGCCAGCAGTCGACAGGGGGCGGATACGCAGTATTTT. Its translation: CASSRQGADTQYF.

A few counts support this clone. The genes are TRBV2 and TRBJ2-2, with 9 bases aligning to TRBD2. There are 15 residues in the CDR3. J was trimmed by 4 bases and V by 6 bases; bases with no gene match: 6. Germline lookup yields CDR1 SNHLY and CDR2 FYNNEI. The chain's CDR3 is CASSVGLAATGELFF. The CDR3 DNA reads as TGTGCCAGCAGCGTGGGACTAGCTGCCACCGGGGAGCTGTTTTTT.

This clone showed up just once. The rearrangement joins TRBV5-6 to TRBJ2-7; 7 nucleotides line up with TRBD1. This CDR3 has 14 amino acids. The V gene's germline CDR1 is SGHDT and CDR2 YYEEEE. J gave up 2 bases and V 2 bases, and 4 bases lay outside the gene matches. In DNA, the CDR3 is TGTGCCAGCAGCTTTGTGGGACAGACCTACGAGCAGTACTTC. Protein sequence: CASSFVGQTYEQYF.

This clone was seen more than once but under ten times. J is TRBJ2-5 and V is TRBV10-3; D is ambiguous. Germline V gene lookup returns CDR1 ENHRY and CDR2 SYGVKD. With 3 bases removed from V and 2 bases from J, the gap between germline ends came to 4 bases. This CDR3 has 12 residues. DNA for the CDR3: TGTGCCATCAGTGACAGACAAGAGACCCAGTACTTC. As protein: CAISDRQETQYF.

This clone is a singleton in its sample. The chain employs TRBV27 and TRBJ1-1, with a possible D match to TRBD1 (6 bases). This CDR3 contains 15 residues. Per the germline V gene, CDR1 is MNHEY and CDR2 is SMNVEV (reference sequence). The V end was cut by 1 base, the J end by 3 bases, with 12 bases between. This chain's CDR3 is CASSLYTGLDTEAFF. The DNA for the CDR3 is TGTGCCAGCAGTTTATACACAGGGTTGGACACTGAAGCTTTCTTT.

The chain links TRBV27 to TRBJ1-5, with D possibly TRBD1 on 6 matching bases. Germline V gene data show CDR1 as MNHEY and CDR2 as SMNVEV (reference sequence). This CDR3 spans 16 amino acids. Trimming took 2 bases from V and 0 from J, leaving 11 bases between them. The DNA of the CDR3 is TGTGCCAGCAGTTTACGGGGGGCATTTAGCAATCAGCCCCAGCATTTT. Its protein is CASSLRGAFSNQPQHF.